Listed below are T cell receptor beta chains from one sample, sequenced in a study of blood T cell repertoires in COVID-19. Sequencing used immunoSEQ multiplex PCR; TCRdb keeps in-frame clones, though not all of them. The sample carries 130,000 or so clones, over 80% recorded once. Sequencing input: peripheral blood. The receptors derive from a man between 45 and 60 years old with active COVID-19. Both conserved end residues are part of each CDR3. Fields, in order: CDR3 protein, CDR3 DNA, V gene, clone size, J gene, D gene. D genes are given only for firm matches. Not all rows give a size; the values are once, few, many and, for expanded clones, a class.

CASSFVGGFSNYGYTF,TGCGCCAGCAGCTTCGTGGGGGGTTTCTCTAACTATGGCTACACCTTC,TRBV5-1,.,TRBJ1-2,.
CASSIGPSGGATDTQYF,TGTGCCAGTAGTATTGGGCCCAGCGGGGGGGCCACAGATACGCAGTATTTT,TRBV19,.,TRBJ2-3,TRBD2
CASSYGYRDSGNTIYF,TGTGCCAGCAGTTACGGGTACAGGGACTCTGGAAACACCATATATTTT,TRBV6-6,.,TRBJ1-3,.
CGLRTYNEQFF,TGTGGTCTCAGGACCTACAATGAGCAGTTCTTC,TRBV30,.,TRBJ2-1,.
CASSSASGGNNEQFF,TGTGCCAGCAGTTCGGCTAGCGGGGGAAACAATGAGCAGTTCTTC,TRBV6-2/TRBV6-3,.,TRBJ2-1,TRBD2
CSASVQGATNEKLFF,TGCAGTGCTAGTGTACAGGGGGCAACTAATGAAAAACTGTTTTTT,TRBV20-1,.,TRBJ1-4,TRBD1
CASSKGDRVGEQYF,TGTGCCAGCAGCAAAGGGGACAGGGTGGGGGAGCAGTACTTC,TRBV7-2,once,TRBJ2-7,TRBD1
CASRGSGGGPYNEQFF,TGTGCCAGCAGGGGTAGCGGGGGAGGGCCCTACAATGAGCAGTTCTTC,TRBV2,.,TRBJ2-1,TRBD2
CASSPTDYYPTQYF,TGTGCCAGCAGCCCAACGGACTATTACCCTACGCAGTATTTT,TRBV11-3,.,TRBJ2-3,.
CASSPSSGGASTDTQYF,TGTGCCAGCAGCCCCTCAAGCGGGGGGGCCAGTACGGATACGCAGTATTTT,TRBV3-1/TRBV3-2,once,TRBJ2-3,TRBD2
CASSLGVIRQDYNEQFF,TGTGCCAGCAGCTTAGGGGTTATCAGGCAAGACTACAATGAGCAGTTCTTC,TRBV11-2,.,TRBJ2-1,.
CASNRDRGADTQYF,TGTGCCAGCAACCGGGACAGGGGCGCAGATACGCAGTATTTT,TRBV6-5,.,TRBJ2-3,TRBD1
CASSHKQQGLRSSYEQYF,TGTGCCAGCAGTCACAAACAACAGGGCCTAAGGAGCTCCTACGAGCAGTACTTC,TRBV6-6,.,TRBJ2-7,.
CASSYPDSEETQYF,TGTGCCAGCAGTTACCCCGACAGTGAAGAGACCCAGTACTTC,TRBV6-2/TRBV6-3,.,TRBJ2-5,.
CASSLAQYRVHEQYF,TGTGCCAGCAGCTTAGCCCAATACAGGGTCCACGAGCAGTACTTC,TRBV7-6,.,TRBJ2-7,.
CASSPGTGGYNEQFF,TGTGCCAGCAGCCCCGGGACAGGGGGCTACAATGAGCAGTTCTTC,TRBV27,.,TRBJ2-1,TRBD1
CASRIADTGELFF,TGTGCCAGCAGAATCGCGGACACCGGGGAGCTGTTTTTT,TRBV12-3/TRBV12-4,few,TRBJ2-2,.
CASSVDARLNTGELFF,TGTGCCAGCAGTGTAGACGCTAGGTTGAACACCGGGGAGCTGTTTTTT,TRBV6-1,.,TRBJ2-2,.
CASSPNTNYPEQYF,TGTGCCAGCAGCCCCAATACGAACTACCCCGAGCAGTACTTC,TRBV4-2,once,TRBJ2-7,.